The source of this T cell receptor (beta chain) is a study of OX40 agonist ivuxolimab in advanced cancers. Germline assignment: CDR1 SEHNR and CDR2 FQNEAQ (reference sequence). CDR3 size: 14 residues. V shed 7 bases, J shed 5 bases, and the junction held 6 bases outside the gene matches. The data were produced by immunoSEQ multiplex PCR, yet TCRdb's version contains in-frame clones alone and is incomplete. The data contain 70,000 or so clones, around four fifths of them singletons. Specimen: CD4+ or CD8+ T cells sorted from blood, collected in a trial of the OX40 agonist ivuxolimab. This chain uses TRBV7-9 with TRBJ2-5; TRBD1 aligns across 11 bases. The TCR comes from an adult with an advanced solid tumor such as melanoma, head and neck, liver or kidney cancer. The CDR3 region is CASTRGTGGETQYF. The CDR3 DNA follows: TGTGCCAGCACCAGAGGGACAGGGGGTGAGACCCAGTACTTC.